This is a list of T cell receptor beta chains from one sample in a study of OX40 agonist ivuxolimab in advanced cancers. The data were produced by immunoSEQ multiplex PCR, yet TCRdb's version contains in-frame clones alone and is incomplete. The sample lists roughly 59,000 clones; around 90% were seen once. Sample: CD4+ or CD8+ T cells sorted from blood, taken in a trial of the OX40 agonist ivuxolimab. The source of these receptors is an adult with an advanced solid tumor such as melanoma, head and neck, liver or kidney cancer. Both conserved end residues are part of each CDR3. D genes are given only for firm matches. Some rows have no size entry. The others give once, few or many, or a class for an expanded clone.

d_gene,abundance,j_gene,v_gene,CDR3nt,CDR3aa
TRBD2,NA,TRBJ2-5,TRBV6-6,TGTGCCAGCAGCATACGACTAGCGGGCGTCCAAGAGACCCAGTACTTC,CASSIRLAGVQETQYF
NA,NA,TRBJ1-2,TRBV30,TGTGCCGCAGAATTTGGGAAGGGCCGTGGGAACTATGGCTACACCTTC,CAAEFGKGRGNYGYTF
TRBD2,NA,TRBJ2-3,TRBV6-6,TGTGCCAGCCGCAGCGCGGGGGGGCGCACAGATACGCAGTATTTT,CASRSAGGRTDTQYF
NA,NA,TRBJ1-2,TRBV6-6,TGTGCCAGCAGACCCCTCGTGGGTGGAGGCTACACCTTC,CASRPLVGGGYTF
NA,once,TRBJ1-5,TRBV6-5,TGTGCCAGCACCTACGGGCCCAATCAGCCCCAGCATTTT,CASTYGPNQPQHF
NA,NA,TRBJ2-3,TRBV11-3,TGTGCCAGCAGCGGGGGGAGGACAGATACGCAGTATTTT,CASSGGRTDTQYF
NA,once,TRBJ1-2,TRBV25-1,TGTGCCAGCAACGGGGAGGGCTATGGCTACACCTTC,CASNGEGYGYTF
TRBD2,NA,TRBJ2-5,TRBV12-5,TGTGCTAGTGGTTTGGGAGCTAGCGGGAGTCGAGAGACCCAGTACTTC,CASGLGASGSRETQYF
NA,NA,TRBJ2-1,TRBV30,TGTGCCTGGAGGTGGGGTTTGGGGCCGGCAAACAATGAGCAGTTCTTC,CAWRWGLGPANNEQFF
NA,NA,TRBJ2-1,TRBV18,TGTGCCAGCTCATTGGGTTCTAGGGGTGATGAGCAGTTCTTC,CASSLGSRGDEQFF
NA,NA,TRBJ1-1,TRBV5-1,TGCGCCAGCAGCGAGGGATGGAACACTGAAGCTTTCTTT,CASSEGWNTEAFF
TRBD1,NA,TRBJ1-5,TRBV27,TGTGCCAGCAGTCCGACAGGGAGCAATCAGCCCCAGCATTTT,CASSPTGSNQPQHF
NA,NA,TRBJ2-3,TRBV7-9,TGTGCCAGCAGCTTAGGCGGGGCGGGTAGCACAGATACGCAGTATTTT,CASSLGGAGSTDTQYF
NA,NA,TRBJ1-4,TRBV9,TGTGCCAGCAGCACTGCAACGGGAGCCTCTAATGAAAAACTGTTTTTT,CASSTATGASNEKLFF
TRBD1,NA,TRBJ1-1,TRBV7-2,TGTGCCAGCACGGGACAGTCGAACACTGAAGCTTTCTTT,CASTGQSNTEAFF
NA,NA,TRBJ2-1,TRBV6-1,TGTGCCAGCAGACCCTTCCCCTCGGGGGGCTCTTTGTCGTTCTTC,CASRPFPSGGSLSFF
NA,NA,TRBJ1-1,TRBV28,TGTGCCAGCAGTTTTAGGCCGACTCAGGGTTCGAACACTGAAGCTTTCTTT,CASSFRPTQGSNTEAFF
NA,NA,TRBJ1-5,TRBV2,TGTGCCAGCAGTGAAGGCCCGAATCAGCCCCAGCATTTT,CASSEGPNQPQHF
TRBD2,NA,TRBJ2-7,TRBV7-2,TGTGCCAGCGCTTCATTAGCGGGGGGTACCTACGAGCAGTACTTC,CASASLAGGTYEQYF
NA,once,TRBJ2-5,TRBV28,TGTGCCAGCAGCCCACTCCAAGAGACCCAGTACTTC,CASSPLQETQYF
NA,NA,TRBJ2-3,TRBV28,TGTGCCAGCAGTCTTAGCGGAACTAGCACAGATACGCAGTATTTT,CASSLSGTSTDTQYF
NA,NA,TRBJ2-7,TRBV7-8,TGTGCCAGCACCAGATCAGGGTCCTACGAGCAGTACTTC,CASTRSGSYEQYF